The 10 T cell receptor beta chains below all came from one sample that was sequenced in a study of cytomegalovirus exposure and HLA in healthy donors. It was with 60 Vbeta and 13 Jbeta primers that the PCR ran. Repertoires were generated with immunoSEQ multiplex PCR, while TCRdb's copy carries only in-frame clones and drops some. The sample lists about 200,000 clones, approximately 79% occurring once. The source material was PBMCs. These receptor sequences come from a young man in good health and CMV-seronegative.

The V gene is TRBV7-2, the J gene TRBJ2-5; D is undetermined. The J call is uncertain, as TRBJ2-7 better fits the DNA end. This CDR3 is built from 12 residues. Germline CDR1 reads SGHTA; CDR2 reads FQGNSA. The CDR3 DNA sequence: TGTGCCAGCAGCCTTGATGATTACGAGCAGTACTTC. It encodes CASSLDDYEQYF.

This chain links TRBV14 with TRBJ2-1; D ambiguous. Germline lookup yields CDR1 SGHDN and CDR2 FVKESK. V lost 1 base and J 8 bases, leaving 6 bases between the germline ends. The CDR3 is made up of 12 amino acids. CDR3 sequence reads: CASSQVSYEQFF. CDR3 coding DNA: TGTGCCAGCAGCCAAGTCTCTTATGAGCAGTTCTTC.

This chain joins TRBV29-1 and TRBJ1-1; tentatively, D is TRBD1 (5 bases). The ends were cut back, 7 bases at V and 0 bases at J, with 24 bases in the middle. This CDR3 contains 17 residues. CDR1 is SQVTM, CDR2 ANQGSEA, per germline. CDR3 nucleotide sequence: TGCAGCGCAGGAGATGAGGCAGGGTGGGAAATGAACACTGAAGCTTTCTTT. Translated: CSAGDEAGWEMNTEAFF.

V gene TRBV7-6 combines with J gene TRBJ2-2; a weak D match, TRBD2 (6 bases). The V end lost 2 bases, the J end lost 2 bases, and 9 bases lay between the germline ends. Germline V lookup: CDR1 SGHVS, CDR2 FNYEAQ. The CDR3 is 15 amino acids. Here the CDR3 reads CASSLSRGNTGELFF. The CDR3 region has the DNA TGTGCCAGCAGCTTATCGCGGGGAAACACCGGGGAGCTGTTTTTT.

In its sample, this clone was seen once. The CDR3 reads CASSLGTGMDQPQHF. The DNA of the CDR3 is TGTGCCAGTAGTTTGGGGACAGGGATGGATCAGCCCCAGCATTTT. The gene calls are TRBV19 and TRBJ1-5; 9 bases are shared with TRBD1. The germline V gene has CDR1 LNHDA and CDR2 SQIVND (reference sequence). The CDR3 consists of 15 residues. V dropped 5 bases and J dropped 5; count of bases not matched to a gene: 7.

This clone was detected only a few times. The rearrangement uses TRBV4-3 and TRBJ2-3; 8 bases agree with TRBD1. The trim removed 6 bases at V and 6 bases at J, leaving 8 bases unmatched. CDR1 LGHNA and CDR2 YSLEER come from the germline V gene. The CDR3 is made up of 14 amino acids. CDR3 nucleotides: TGCGCCAGCAGTCAACAGGGGGGCGTGGATACGCAGTATTTT. Amino acids: CASSQQGGVDTQYF.

The chain is built from TRBV7-9 and TRBJ2-2; D unclear. The CDR3 is 17 residues long. Looked up from germline, CDR1 is SEHNR and CDR2 is FQNEAQ (reference sequence). Trimming took off 4 bases at V and 5 bases at J, with 20 bases between the two ends. Written as DNA, the CDR3 is TGTGCCAGCAGCTCCTCGAGTTGGGCCCATGGGACCGGGGAGCTGTTTTTT. Residues: CASSSSSWAHGTGELFF. The full variable domain, rest sourced from reference TRBV7-9 and TRBJ2-2, is DTGVSQNPRHKITKRGQNVTFRCDPISEHNRLYWYRQTLGQGPEFLTYFQNEAQLEKSRLLSDRFSAERPKGSFSTLEIQRTEQGDSAMYLCASSSSSWAHGTGELFFGEGSRLTVL.

The chain joins TRBV10-3 to TRBJ2-5, with 8 bases aligning to TRBD2. V shed 6 bases, J shed 1 base, and the junction held 4 bases outside the gene matches. The CDR3 sequence is 14 residues long. Germline loops: CDR1 ENHRY, CDR2 SYGVKD. CDR3 residues: CAISNSGVQETQYF. CDR3 DNA: TGTGCCATCAGCAATAGCGGGGTCCAAGAGACCCAGTACTTC.

This chain links TRBV4-2 with TRBJ2-5; 8 nucleotides match TRBD2. J lost 5 bases, V lost 1 base, and 9 bases had no gene match. Germline assignment: CDR1 LGHNA and CDR2 YNFKEQ. The CDR3 is 16 amino acids. In nucleotides, the CDR3 is TGTGCCAGCAGCCAAGGACTAGCGCTCCTGACGGAGACCCAGTACTTC. This gives the protein CASSQGLALLTETQYF.

This chain connects TRBV13 to TRBJ2-2; D gene uncertain. This CDR3 spans 18 amino acids. Trimming took 5 bases from V and 3 from J, leaving 22 bases between them. The germline V gene encodes CDR1 PRHDT and CDR2 FYEKMQ (reference sequence). The CDR3 nucleotides read TGTGCCAGCAGCCAGAGTCCCCAGGCAGCAGAGCACACCGGGGAGCTGTTTTTT. Translation gives CASSQSPQAAEHTGELFF.